The T cell receptor (beta chain) described here comes from a study of cytomegalovirus exposure and HLA in healthy donors. Findings of the study overall: Some V segments, including TRBV6-2 and TRBV6-3, were excluded as indistinguishable.

Germline V gives CDR1 MDHEN, CDR2 SYDVKM. The V gene end was trimmed by 4 bases and the J gene end by 1 base; junction bases not matched to a gene: 8. CDR3 length equals 18 residues. PCR was performed using 60 Vbeta and 13 Jbeta primers. Assay: immunoSEQ multiplex PCR; the TCRdb copy retains only in-frame clones and omits some. The repertoire holds around 140,000 clones, with roughly 74% as singletons. In regard to this clone: The antigen is undetermined.

V usage is TRBV28 and J usage is TRBJ1-5; 12 nucleotides align to TRBD1. The specimen sequenced was PBMCs. The TCR was taken from a man in his forties or fifties in good health and CMV-seronegative. The DNA of the CDR3 is TGTGCCAGCAGTTCCCCGGGACAGGGGGCGAGGAGCAATCAGCCCCAGCATTTT. This gives the protein CASSSPGQGARSNQPQHF. Filled out from reference TRBV28 and TRBJ1-5, the complete variable domain reads DVKVTQSSRYLVKRTGEKVFLECVQDMDHENMFWYRQDPGLGLRLIYFSYDVKMKEKGDIPEGYSVSREKKERFSLILESASTNQTSMYLCASSSPGQGARSNQPQHFGDGTRLSIL.